Each of the 20 T cell receptor beta chains below was sequenced from the same sample in a study of identical twins. TCRdb passed the 5' RACE reads through MiXCR, listing each CDR3 protein once. The sample yields about 660,000 distinct CDR3 sequences, 8.6% seen once. These sequences were also reported in another study, on yellow fever vaccine responses in identical twins.

Specimen: PBMCs. The receptors were sampled from a woman aged 18-29 years in good health.

This sequence joins TRBV28 and TRBJ1-5, with 9 bases identical to TRBD1. The V gene's germline CDR1 is MDHEN and CDR2 SYDVKM. The CDR3 sequence is 16 residues long. Trimming removed 6 bases from V and 0 bases from J; junction bases left unmatched: 6. CDR3 DNA: TGTGCCAGCAGCCCACAGGGGGCGCATAGCAATCAGCCCCAGCATTTT. Translated: CASSPQGAHSNQPQHF.

This clonotype was seen ten or more times. The V call is TRBV10-3, the J call TRBJ2-3; 9 bases are a match to TRBD2. Trimming took 6 bases from V and 0 from J; bases not matched to a gene: 4. Germline V gene sequence: CDR1 ENHRY, CDR2 SYGVKD. The CDR3 sequence is 15 residues long. DNA for the CDR3: TGTGCCATCAGGGGGACTAGCCTAAGCACAGATACGCAGTATTTT. This gives the protein CAIRGTSLSTDTQYF.

The rearrangement joins TRBV2 to TRBJ2-1; no clear D gene. V was trimmed by 3 bases and J by 8 bases, leaving 5 bases between them. The CDR3 is 11 amino acids. The germline gives CDR1 SNHLY, CDR2 FYNNEI. CDR3 DNA: TGTGCCAGCAGTGATACCTATGAGCAGTTCTTC. Its protein is CASSDTYEQFF.

This clonotype came up a few times. The chain uses TRBV18 and TRBJ2-2, with D perhaps TRBD1 (6 bases). This CDR3 has 16 amino acids. Germline lookup yields CDR1 KGHSH and CDR2 LQKENI. Trimming removed 6 bases at V and 3 bases at J, with 17 bases between. CDR3 residues: CASSAPNREDTGELFF. CDR3 bases: TGTGCCAGCTCTGCCCCCAACAGGGAAGACACCGGGGAGCTGTTTTTT.

Many counts were recorded for this clonotype. The chain is built from TRBV7-3 and TRBJ2-2; D ambiguous. V dropped 1 base and J dropped 1 base, with 10 bases sitting between them. This CDR3 has 16 amino acids. Germline V gene data show CDR1 as SGHTA and CDR2 as FQGTGA. The CDR3 protein is CASSLRARGNTGELFF. The CDR3 DNA follows: TGTGCCAGCAGCTTAAGGGCTAGAGGGAACACCGGGGAGCTGTTTTTT.

This clonotype occurred a few times. The CDR3 end shows no conserved phenylalanine or tryptophan, and so a read error is likely. The V gene is TRBV24-1, the J gene TRBJ1-5, with D maybe TRBD1 (6 bases). Trimming cost V 4 bases and J 2 bases, with 14 bases left between them. This CDR3 is built from 16 residues. CDR1 is KGHDR, CDR2 SFDVKD, per germline. The chain's CDR3 is CATSDTQGGRNQPQHY. The DNA of the CDR3 is TGTGCCACCAGTGACACACAGGGAGGTCGCAATCAGCCCCAGCATTAT.

In this sample, this clonotype turned up a few times. The CDR3 protein is CASSQDMSRDRSDSYNEQFF. The DNA for the CDR3 is TGCGCCAGCAGCCAAGACATGTCCCGGGACAGGTCGGACTCCTACAATGAGCAGTTCTTC. This chain links TRBV4-1 with TRBJ2-1; 8 nucleotides line up with TRBD1. Trimming removed 0 bases from V and 0 bases from J; junction bases left unmatched: 13. The CDR3 runs to 20 residues. Germline values: CDR1 MGHRA, CDR2 YSYEKL.

This clonotype showed up just a few times. The chain recombines TRBV20-1 with TRBJ1-5; D remains unclear. Trimming cost V 7 bases and J 4 bases, with 11 bases left between them. Germline CDR1 reads DFQATT; CDR2 reads SNEGSKA (reference sequence). The CDR3 is 12 amino acids. This CDR3 reads CSGEGPNQPQHF. CDR3 in DNA: TGCAGTGGGGAAGGGCCTAATCAGCCCCAGCATTTT.

This clonotype was counted many times. The chain carries TRBV12-3 or TRBV12-4 and TRBJ1-1; TRBD1 matches 7 bases. The CDR3 consists of 14 residues. With 7 bases clipped from V and 4 bases from J, the junction kept 9 bases outside the gene matches. This chain's CDR3 is CASTLQGSGTEAFF. DNA of the CDR3: TGTGCCAGCACCTTACAGGGGAGTGGCACTGAAGCTTTCTTT.

This clonotype was recorded a few times. The rearrangement links TRBV14 to TRBJ2-7; D remains unclear. The germline CDR1 and CDR2 sequences are SGHDN and FVKESK. Trimming removed 0 bases at V and 3 bases at J, with 9 bases between. The CDR3 has 14 residues. DNA of the CDR3: TGTGCCAGCAGCCAAGAGGCAGGTTACTACGAGCAGTACTTC. This sequence encodes CASSQEAGYYEQYF.

The chain joins TRBV7-8 to TRBJ1-1; D is unresolved. V dropped 2 bases and J dropped 1 base, with 14 bases sitting between them. This CDR3 has 16 amino acids. The germline gives CDR1 SGHVS, CDR2 FQNEAQ. The CDR3, as DNA: TGTGCCAGCAGCTTAAGGAGGGTGGGTAAGAACACTGAAGCTTTCTTT. Translating it yields CASSLRRVGKNTEAFF.

This clonotype occurred a few times. The CDR3 DNA sequence: TGTGCCAGCAGAGTTCAGGGTTACTACGAGCAGTACTTC. It specifies CASRVQGYYEQYF. The chain links TRBV7-2 to TRBJ2-7; D perhaps matches TRBD1 (5 bases). This CDR3 is 13 amino acids long. The V end was cut by 6 bases, the J end by 3 bases, with 12 bases between. Germline loops: CDR1 SGHTA, CDR2 FQGNSA.

The genes are TRBV6-1 and TRBJ1-5, with D tentatively TRBD1 (5 bases). The CDR3 sequence is 15 residues long. CDR1 is MNHNS, CDR2 SASEGT, per germline. V lost 4 bases and J 1 base, leaving 11 bases between the germline ends. CDR3 loop: CASSAHRDSNQPQHF. The DNA of the CDR3 is TGTGCCAGCAGTGCCCACCGGGACAGCAATCAGCCCCAGCATTTT.

This clonotype appeared many times. This chain uses TRBV12-5 with TRBJ2-1, with 11 bases matching TRBD2. This CDR3 has 15 amino acids. Germline loops: CDR1 LGHNT, CDR2 FRNRAP. V was pared by 5 bases and J by 7 bases, with 7 bases of the junction left unmatched. The CDR3 nucleotides read TGTGCTAGTGGTAAGGGACTAGCGGAGATTAATGAGCAGTTCTTC. Encoded protein: CASGKGLAEINEQFF. Looking up the rest from reference TRBV12-5 and TRBJ2-1 gives the full variable domain: DARVTQTPRHKVTEMGQEVTMRCQPILGHNTVFWYRQTMMQGLELLAYFRNRAPLDDSGMPKDRFSAEMPDATLATLKIQPSEPRDSAVYFCASGKGLAEINEQFFGPGTRLTVL.

The chain's CDR3 is CASSRPSLGGVSYEQYF. The CDR3 DNA follows: TGTGCCAGCAGCCGCCCCTCTCTCGGCGGGGTGAGCTACGAGCAGTACTTC. The gene calls are TRBV11-2 and TRBJ2-7, with TRBD2 as a possible D gene (6 bases). The germline V and J ends were trimmed by 5 bases and 3 bases, with 23 bases remaining between them. Germline values: CDR1 SGHAT, CDR2 FQNNGV. There are 17 residues in the CDR3.

This clonotype showed up just a few times. The chain combines TRBV2 with TRBJ2-1, with D possibly called TRBD1 or TRBD2 (6 bases each). The CDR3 sequence is 17 residues long. V lost 0 bases and J lost 7, with 19 bases in between. The germline V gene encodes CDR1 SNHLY and CDR2 FYNNEI. In nucleotides, the CDR3 is TGTGCCAGCAGTGAAGCCTCGAGGGGGGTACTTGGGAATGAGCAGTTCTTC. Its protein product is CASSEASRGVLGNEQFF.

A few counts support this clonotype. V gene TRBV5-1 combines with J gene TRBJ2-3; TRBD2 aligns across 8 bases. The CDR3 is 15 residues long. CDR1 is SGHRS, CDR2 YFSETQ, per germline. Trimming removed 2 bases from V and 4 bases from J; junction bases left unmatched: 6. CDR3 coding DNA: TGCGCCAGCAGCTTCCGGGGGGGGCAGCCAGATACGCAGTATTTT. Protein: CASSFRGGQPDTQYF.

This clonotype occurred many times. The chain joins TRBV3-1 to TRBJ2-7, with a weak D call TRBD2 (6 bases). V dropped 4 bases and J dropped 0 bases, with 13 bases sitting between them. The germline CDR1 and CDR2 sequences are LGHDT and YNNKEL (reference sequence). This CDR3 spans 15 amino acids. CDR3 coding DNA: TGTGCCAGCAGCCCTACTCTAGCGTACTCCTACGAGCAGTACTTC. This sequence encodes CASSPTLAYSYEQYF.

In its sample, this clonotype was seen many times. V usage is TRBV5-1 and J usage is TRBJ1-2; D unclear. This CDR3 has 13 residues. Trimming removed 2 bases at V and 0 bases at J, with 5 bases between. Germline-derived CDR1 and CDR2 are SGHRS and YFSETQ. The CDR3: CASSFDANYGYTF. The CDR3 nucleotides read TGCGCCAGCAGCTTTGACGCTAACTATGGCTACACCTTC.

The CDR3 nucleotides are TGCGCCAGCAGCATGTACAGGGGCCCCACCTACGAGCAGTACTTC. Translation gives CASSMYRGPTYEQYF. The J gene is TRBJ2-7, the V gene TRBV5-1, with 7 bases lining up with TRBD1. With 4 bases clipped from V and 2 bases from J, the junction kept 9 bases outside the gene matches. Germline values: CDR1 SGHRS, CDR2 YFSETQ. The CDR3 runs to 15 residues.